A selection of T cell receptor beta chains follows, all from one sample in a study of blood T cell repertoires in COVID-19. Sequenced by immunoSEQ multiplex PCR; TCRdb stores in-frame clones only, minus some. The sample yields around 100,000 clones, roughly nine tenths seen once. The sequenced sample was peripheral blood. These receptors all stem from a middle-aged man in a cohort sampled during active COVID-19. Both conserved end residues are part of each CDR3. The D gene is left open where the match is weak. The size field is filled for only some rows; it gives once, few, many or a size class.

d_call: TRBD1
j_call: TRBJ2-2
clone_size: NA
v_call: TRBV18
cdr3_nt: TGTGCCAGCTCACCTCAGGGGGCGAACACCGGGGAGCTGTTTTTT
cdr3_aa: CASSPQGANTGELFF

d_call: TRBD1
j_call: TRBJ1-1
clone_size: once
v_call: TRBV2
cdr3_nt: TGTGCCAGCAGTGAAGAGGGGCAGGGGGCGGACGAAGCTTTCTTT
cdr3_aa: CASSEEGQGADEAFF

d_call: TRBD2
j_call: TRBJ2-3
clone_size: once
v_call: TRBV7-3
cdr3_nt: TGTGCCAGCAGCACCGGGACTAAACCTAATACGCAGTATTTT
cdr3_aa: CASSTGTKPNTQYF

d_call: NA
j_call: TRBJ1-1
clone_size: NA
v_call: TRBV12-3/TRBV12-4
cdr3_nt: TGTGCCAGCAGTTTCCTATCGAACACTGAAGCTTTCTTT
cdr3_aa: CASSFLSNTEAFF

d_call: NA
j_call: TRBJ2-5
clone_size: NA
v_call: TRBV5-5
cdr3_nt: TGTGCCAGCAGCTTGCATGTGACTAACCAAGAGACCCAGTACTTC
cdr3_aa: CASSLHVTNQETQYF

d_call: TRBD1
j_call: TRBJ1-4
clone_size: few
v_call: TRBV28
cdr3_nt: TGTGCCACCAGACCAAGGACAGGGGTGCGGAATGAAAAACTGTTTTTT
cdr3_aa: CATRPRTGVRNEKLFF

d_call: NA
j_call: TRBJ2-3
clone_size: NA
v_call: TRBV18
cdr3_nt: TGTGCCAGCTCTACGGGACTCTCCACAGATACGCAGTATTTT
cdr3_aa: CASSTGLSTDTQYF

d_call: TRBD1
j_call: TRBJ2-1
clone_size: NA
v_call: TRBV7-2
cdr3_nt: TGTGCCAGCAGCTTAAGTTATCCGGGACAGGGTTTGGATGAGCAGTTCTTC
cdr3_aa: CASSLSYPGQGLDEQFF

d_call: NA
j_call: TRBJ1-1
clone_size: NA
v_call: TRBV11-1
cdr3_nt: TGTGCCAGCAGCTTGCACAGGGACACTGAAGCTTTCTTT
cdr3_aa: CASSLHRDTEAFF

d_call: TRBD1
j_call: TRBJ1-3
clone_size: NA
v_call: TRBV27
cdr3_nt: TGTGCCAGCAGTTTGGCGGGACAGGGAGCCGGAAACACCATATATTTT
cdr3_aa: CASSLAGQGAGNTIYF

d_call: NA
j_call: TRBJ2-7
clone_size: once
v_call: TRBV24-1
cdr3_nt: TGTGCCACCACATCAAACCCTCTCAAACCGGCAGGGGAGAGGGAGCAGTACTTC
cdr3_aa: CATTSNPLKPAGEREQYF

d_call: NA
j_call: TRBJ2-2
clone_size: NA
v_call: TRBV11-3
cdr3_nt: TGTGCCAGCAGCTTAGACAGGACGAACACCGGGGAGCTGTTTTTT
cdr3_aa: CASSLDRTNTGELFF

d_call: NA
j_call: TRBJ2-3
clone_size: once
v_call: TRBV3-1/TRBV3-2
cdr3_nt: TGTGCCAGCAGCCAAATCAAGGGAGGTGGAGATACGCAGTATTTT
cdr3_aa: CASSQIKGGGDTQYF

d_call: NA
j_call: TRBJ1-6
clone_size: NA
v_call: TRBV27
cdr3_nt: TGTGCCAGCAGCCTTTCTCGGGGTACCCTCGATAATTCACCCCTCCACTTT
cdr3_aa: CASSLSRGTLDNSPLHF

d_call: NA
j_call: TRBJ1-5
clone_size: NA
v_call: TRBV28
cdr3_nt: TGTGCCAGCACCTCCCCCCAGGGGCGAAATCAGCCCCAGCATTTT
cdr3_aa: CASTSPQGRNQPQHF

d_call: TRBD1
j_call: TRBJ2-7
clone_size: NA
v_call: TRBV24-1
cdr3_nt: TGTGCCACCTCCCCCGGGGACAGGCCCTACGAGCAGTACTTC
cdr3_aa: CATSPGDRPYEQYF

d_call: NA
j_call: TRBJ1-3
clone_size: NA
v_call: TRBV29-1
cdr3_nt: TGCAGCGTGGTCTTTCCTAGCTCTGGAAACACCATATATTTT
cdr3_aa: CSVVFPSSGNTIYF

d_call: TRBD1
j_call: TRBJ2-2
clone_size: NA
v_call: TRBV6-5
cdr3_nt: TGTGCCAGCAGCCGGGACAGTAACACCGGGGAGCTGTTTTTT
cdr3_aa: CASSRDSNTGELFF

d_call: TRBD1
j_call: TRBJ2-6
clone_size: NA
v_call: TRBV18
cdr3_nt: TGTGCCAGCTCACCAAACAGGGGCCCCACTGGGGCCAACGTCCTGACTTTC
cdr3_aa: CASSPNRGPTGANVLTF

d_call: NA
j_call: TRBJ1-1
clone_size: NA
v_call: TRBV6-5
cdr3_nt: TGTGCCAGCAGCCCGTCTCCTGGGCTAGCTTTCTTT
cdr3_aa: CASSPSPGLAFF

d_call: NA
j_call: TRBJ2-3
clone_size: NA
v_call: TRBV6-2/TRBV6-3
cdr3_nt: TGTGCCAGCAGTAAACTAGGGCCCTTTGCCCGAGGCGGGTCCGACACAGATACGCAGTATTTT
cdr3_aa: CASSKLGPFARGGSDTDTQYF

d_call: NA
j_call: TRBJ2-3
clone_size: NA
v_call: TRBV28
cdr3_nt: TGTGCCAGCAGTTTGGCAGGGGCGGGCACAGATACGCAGTATTTT
cdr3_aa: CASSLAGAGTDTQYF

d_call: TRBD1
j_call: TRBJ1-1
clone_size: NA
v_call: TRBV2
cdr3_nt: TGTGCCAGCCGCCAAACAGGGGCCACTGAAGCTTTCTTT
cdr3_aa: CASRQTGATEAFF

d_call: NA
j_call: TRBJ2-3
clone_size: NA
v_call: TRBV21-1
cdr3_nt: TGTGCCAGCAGCAAACAGGGGGCCCCAGATACGCAGTATTTT
cdr3_aa: CASSKQGAPDTQYF

d_call: TRBD2
j_call: TRBJ2-1
clone_size: NA
v_call: TRBV6-1
cdr3_nt: TGTGCCAGCAGTGAATGGGGGGGGAGCTCCTACAATGAGCAGTTCTTC
cdr3_aa: CASSEWGGSSYNEQFF

d_call: TRBD1
j_call: TRBJ1-1
clone_size: NA
v_call: TRBV29-1
cdr3_nt: TGCAGCGTTGCTCCGGGACAGGTTGAGAACACTGAAGCTTTCTTT
cdr3_aa: CSVAPGQVENTEAFF

d_call: NA
j_call: TRBJ2-1
clone_size: NA
v_call: TRBV12-3/TRBV12-4
cdr3_nt: TGTGCCAGCAGTTTAGTCTCGGGCAATGAGCAGTTCTTC
cdr3_aa: CASSLVSGNEQFF

d_call: TRBD1
j_call: TRBJ1-6
clone_size: NA
v_call: TRBV5-1
cdr3_nt: TGCGCCAGCAGCCTATACGGACAGGTCAATAATTCACCCCTCCACTTT
cdr3_aa: CASSLYGQVNNSPLHF